The next 31 T cell receptor beta chains were all read from a single sample in a study of blood T cell repertoires in COVID-19. Produced via immunoSEQ multiplex PCR; TCRdb's table is partial and in-frame only. This sample has 90,000 or so clones, with roughly nine tenths found just once. The source material was peripheral blood. These receptors came from a man in his sixties with COVID-19, enrolled during active disease.

The chain has TRBV7-9 and TRBJ2-3; 8 nucleotides align to TRBD1. The CDR3 spans 14 residues. With V trimmed by 2 bases and J by 4 bases, 2 bases remained unmatched. Germline CDR1 SEHNR, CDR2 FQNEAQ (reference sequence). The CDR3 DNA follows: TGTGCCAGCAGCTTAAGACAGGGGCCAGATACGCAGTATTTT. Amino acids: CASSLRQGPDTQYF.

By frequency in the sample, this clone is medium-sized (0.01 to 0.1%). The V gene is TRBV5-1, the J gene TRBJ2-2; TRBD2 matches 8 bases. CDR1 and CDR2 from the germline V gene are SGHRS and YFSETQ. J was trimmed by 1 base and V by 4 bases; bases with no gene match: 3. The CDR3 sequence is 15 residues long. CDR3 protein: CASSLTSGNTGELFF. The CDR3 bases are TGCGCCAGCAGCCTCACTAGCGGGAACACCGGGGAGCTGTTTTTT.

J is TRBJ2-7 and V is TRBV11-2; tentative D call: TRBD1 (7 bases). The CDR3 length is 14 residues. The V gene's germline CDR1 is SGHAT and CDR2 FQNNGV. Trimming took off 1 base at V and 4 bases at J, with 11 bases between the two ends. Here the CDR3 reads CASSLGAGGYEQYF. CDR3 in DNA: TGTGCCAGCAGCTTAGGTGCAGGGGGGTACGAGCAGTACTTC.

The V call is TRBV6-5, the J call TRBJ1-2, with D possibly TRBD1 on 5 matching bases. The germline V gene encodes CDR1 MNHEY and CDR2 SVGAGI. The CDR3 runs 14 residues. The V end lost 5 bases, the J end lost 4 bases, and 14 bases lay between the germline ends. CDR3 amino acids: CASSKLAGFYGYTF. CDR3 bases: TGTGCCAGCAGTAAACTCGCAGGGTTCTATGGCTACACCTTC.

With respect to this clone: One junction end disagrees with the germline gene, perhaps due to a read error. The rearrangement joins TRBV7-9 to TRBJ2-1; TRBD2 is a possible D gene (6 bases). CDR3 length equals 12 residues. The germline V gene encodes CDR1 SEHNR and CDR2 FQNEAQ (reference sequence). The chain's CDR3 is CASSLGGNGQFF. CDR3 nucleotide sequence: TGTGCCAGCAGTTTGGGGGGAAATGGGCAGTTCTTC.

J is TRBJ1-6 and V is TRBV7-2, with D tentatively TRBD1 (6 bases). Per the germline V gene, CDR1 is SGHTA and CDR2 is FQGNSA. V lost 3 bases to trimming and J lost 15 bases, with 21 bases between them. The CDR3 is 15 amino acids. The CDR3: CASSLGPKGHQDLHF. Written as DNA, the CDR3 is TGTGCCAGCAGCTTGGGGCCAAAGGGACACCAGGACCTCCACTTT.

The J gene is TRBJ2-2, the V gene TRBV6-1, with 7 nucleotides matching TRBD1. The CDR3 length is 18 residues. J gave up 1 base and V 0 bases, and 8 bases lay outside the gene matches. Germline CDR1 is MNHNS and CDR2 is SASEGT. The DNA of the CDR3 is TGTGCCAGCAGTGAAGCGCTACGGGACAGACGGAACACCGGGGAGCTGTTTTTT. Protein product: CASSEALRDRRNTGELFF.

The CDR3 loop is CASSVVAVPGTGELFF. As DNA, the CDR3 is TGTGCCAGCAGCGTAGTAGCGGTACCTGGCACCGGGGAGCTGTTTTTT. V usage is TRBV9 and J usage is TRBJ2-2, with D possibly matching TRBD2 (6 bases). Trimming took 0 bases from V and 4 from J, leaving 13 bases between them. The CDR3 is 16 amino acids. Germline assignment: CDR1 SGDLS and CDR2 YYNGEE. The complete variable domain, with remaining parts taken from reference TRBV9 and TRBJ2-2, reads DSGVTQTPKHLITATGQRVTLRCSPRSGDLSVYWYQQSLDQGLQFLIQYYNGEERAKGNILERFSAQQFPDLHSELNLSSLELGDSALYFCASSVVAVPGTGELFFGEGSRLTVL.

This chain uses TRBV27 with TRBJ1-4; 7 bases agree with TRBD1. The CDR3 runs 15 residues. Per germline, CDR1 MNHEY and CDR2 SMNVEV (reference sequence). The junction had 3 bases not matched to a gene; V was cut back by 2 bases and J by 3 bases. Here the CDR3 DNA reads TGTGCCAGCAGTTTACGACAGGGATCTAATGAAAAACTGTTTTTT. It translates to CASSLRQGSNEKLFF.

The chain uses TRBV19 and TRBJ1-5, with 8 bases aligning to TRBD1. Germline CDR1 and CDR2: LNHDA and SQIVND (reference sequence). This CDR3 region has 14 residues. The V and J ends lost 5 bases and 2 bases, in that order; junction bases with no gene match: 2. The CDR3 here is CASSEGQGNQPQHF. The CDR3 region has the DNA TGTGCCAGTAGTGAGGGACAGGGCAATCAGCCCCAGCATTTT.

In its sample, this clone was seen once. J is TRBJ2-1 and V is TRBV5-1; 11 nucleotides line up with TRBD2. The CDR3 loop spans 16 amino acids. J gave up 3 bases and V 3 bases, and 5 bases lay outside the gene matches. CDR1 and CDR2 (germline): SGHRS, YFSETQ. CDR3 loop: CASSSGTSGNYNEQFF. The DNA of the CDR3 is TGCGCCAGCAGCTCGGGGACTAGCGGAAACTACAATGAGCAGTTCTTC.

The chain employs TRBV15 and TRBJ2-1; 13 bases match TRBD2. Trimming removed 0 bases from V and 9 bases from J; junction bases left unmatched: 11. There are 18 residues in the CDR3. The germline CDR1 and CDR2 sequences are LNHNV and YYDKDF (reference sequence). The CDR3 protein is CATSRDRGLAGASIEQFF. The CDR3 nucleotides are TGTGCCACCAGCAGAGATCGAGGACTAGCGGGAGCTTCGATTGAGCAGTTCTTC.

The V call is TRBV6-6, the J call TRBJ1-2, with D uncertain. V lost 0 bases, J lost 6 bases, and 11 bases lay in between. Germline V lookup: CDR1 MNHNY, CDR2 SVGAGI (reference sequence). The CDR3 runs 14 residues. CDR3 DNA: TGTGCCAGCAGTTACTCAAGGGAGGAGAATGGCTACACCTTC. Protein product: CASSYSREENGYTF.

This clone occurred once. The J gene is TRBJ2-5, the V gene TRBV5-1; a weak D match, TRBD2 (5 bases). The germline CDR1 and CDR2 sequences are SGHRS and YFSETQ. The CDR3 covers 13 residues. Trimming shortened V by 0 bases and J by 7 bases, and 10 bases separated the two germline ends. The CDR3 spells CASSLGSGGTQYF. CDR3 nucleotide sequence: TGCGCCAGCAGCTTGGGCAGTGGAGGGACCCAGTACTTC.

The chain combines TRBV15 with TRBJ2-5; tentatively, D is TRBD1 (6 bases). The CDR3 length is 14 residues. V was clipped by 5 bases and J by 5 bases, with 15 bases between them. Germline CDR1 reads LNHNV; CDR2 reads YYDKDF (reference sequence). The CDR3: CATSQGPPGETQYF. The DNA for the CDR3 is TGTGCCACCAGCCAGGGGCCTCCTGGGGAGACCCAGTACTTC.

This chain connects TRBV6-5 to TRBJ2-7; tentative D call: TRBD1 (5 bases). The CDR3 extends over 11 amino acids. From germline, CDR1 is MNHEY and CDR2 SVGAGI. Between the trimmed V and J ends, which lost 10 bases and 7 bases, there was a span of 14 bases. The CDR3 reads CATQGHVEQYF. Here the CDR3 DNA reads TGTGCCACCCAGGGTCACGTGGAGCAGTACTTC.

The chain joins TRBV5-8 to TRBJ2-7; 8 nucleotides agree with TRBD1. The J segment lost 3 bases and the V segment lost 3 bases, leaving 8 bases of the junction unmatched. From germline, CDR1 is SGHTS and CDR2 YDEGEE. The CDR3 consists of 15 residues. The CDR3 loop is CASSSTTGDGYEQYF. CDR3 DNA sequence: TGTGCCAGCAGCTCCACGACAGGGGACGGCTACGAGCAGTACTTC.

This chain links TRBV10-3 with TRBJ2-1; TRBD1 aligns across 7 bases. Trimming cost V 0 bases and J 4 bases; bases outside gene matches: 12. The CDR3 length is 18 residues. CDR1 is ENHRY, CDR2 SYGVKD, per germline. The CDR3 loop reads CAISESRQGPGGYNEQFF. Here the CDR3 DNA reads TGTGCCATCAGTGAGTCCCGACAGGGCCCAGGGGGTTACAATGAGCAGTTCTTC.

V usage is TRBV18 and J usage is TRBJ2-1, with D maybe TRBD1 (7 bases). Germline V gene data show CDR1 as KGHSH and CDR2 as LQKENI. The CDR3 extends over 14 amino acids. V was shortened by 3 bases and J by 7 bases, with 13 bases between the two germline ends. CDR3 nucleotide sequence: TGTGCCAGCTCACCGGAGGGGGCTTGGAATGAGCAGTTCTTC. Its translation is CASSPEGAWNEQFF.

This clone was detected only a few times. The rearrangement links TRBV2 to TRBJ1-5; D ambiguous. V dropped 4 bases and J dropped 7 bases, with 11 bases sitting between them. The CDR3 runs to 13 residues. Germline loops: CDR1 SNHLY, CDR2 FYNNEI. CDR3: CASSVNEVQPQHF. CDR3 bases: TGTGCCAGCAGTGTTAACGAGGTGCAGCCCCAGCATTTT.

The V call is TRBV2, the J call TRBJ2-4; tentatively, D is TRBD2 (6 bases). In germline, CDR1 is SNHLY, CDR2 FYNNEI. This CDR3 is 15 amino acids long. The V end was cut by 5 bases, the J end by 5 bases, with 16 bases between. The chain's CDR3 is CASSPLTGDENIQYF. DNA for the CDR3: TGTGCCAGCAGTCCCCTTACGGGAGACGAAAACATTCAGTACTTC.

The chain has TRBV5-1 and TRBJ1-6, with D possibly being TRBD1 (5 bases). V was cut by 0 bases and J by 7 bases, with 11 bases left in between. Per germline, CDR1 SGHRS and CDR2 YFSETQ. This CDR3 is 15 amino acids long. The CDR3 bases are TGCGCCAGCAGCTTGGTTGGGGGAGGCAATTCACCCCTCCACTTT. This gives the protein CASSLVGGGNSPLHF.

The J gene is TRBJ2-4, the V gene TRBV5-1; 9 nucleotides line up with TRBD2. The V gene's germline CDR1 is SGHRS and CDR2 YFSETQ. The CDR3 runs to 17 residues. With 4 bases clipped from V and 0 bases from J, the junction kept 8 bases outside the gene matches. Here the CDR3 reads CASSSGGGREAKNIQYF. For the CDR3, the DNA is TGCGCCAGCAGCAGCGGGGGCGGGAGGGAAGCCAAAAACATTCAGTACTTC. The whole variable domain, filled in from reference TRBV5-1 and TRBJ2-4, reads KAGVTQTPRYLIKTRGQQVTLSCSPISGHRSVSWYQQTPGQGLQFLFEYFSETQRNKGNFPGRFSGRQFSNSRSEMNVSTLELGDSALYLCASSSGGGREAKNIQYFGAGTRLSVL.

CDR3 in amino acids: CASSSSLAGGYEQYF. The CDR3 nucleotides read TGTGCCAGCAGCTCCTCTCTAGCGGGAGGCTACGAGCAGTACTTC. This chain uses TRBV5-4 with TRBJ2-7, with TRBD2 identical over 11 bases. Germline values: CDR1 SGHNT, CDR2 YYREEE (reference sequence). The V segment lost 3 bases and the J segment 3 bases; nucleotides outside the gene matches: 5. The CDR3 length is 15 residues.

The chain recombines TRBV4-2 with TRBJ1-1, with D perhaps TRBD1 (5 bases). From germline, CDR1 is LGHNA and CDR2 YNFKEQ. V lost 4 bases to trimming and J lost 0 bases, with 12 bases between them. This CDR3 is built from 15 residues. In nucleotides, the CDR3 is TGTGCCAGCAGCCCCCGACAGTTCATGAACACTGAAGCTTTCTTT. It specifies CASSPRQFMNTEAFF.

This chain connects TRBV25-1 to TRBJ2-1, with TRBD2 identical over 9 bases. The germline gives CDR1 MGHDK, CDR2 SYGVNS. The CDR3 spans 14 residues. The junction had 5 bases not matched to a gene; V was cut back by 3 bases and J by 8 bases. The CDR3: CASSELAGVDEQFF. DNA of the CDR3: TGTGCCAGCAGTGAGTTAGCGGGAGTGGATGAGCAGTTCTTC.

The chain uses TRBV10-3 and TRBJ1-5, with TRBD1 as a possible D gene (6 bases). The CDR3 has 12 residues. Deletions cut 2 bases from V and 16 bases from J, with 15 bases between. Germline assignment: CDR1 ENHRY and CDR2 SYGVKD. CDR3 nucleotides: TGTGCCATCAGTGAGAATGAACAGGGAGTTCATTTT. This sequence encodes CAISENEQGVHF.

The V gene is TRBV3-1 (or the pseudogene TRBV3-2), the J gene TRBJ1-6; TRBD1 might be the D (5 bases). The CDR3 contains 15 residues. The germline CDR1 and CDR2 sequences are LGHDT and YNNKEL (reference sequence). V gave up 2 bases and J gave up 10 bases, with 15 bases separating them. The CDR3 nucleotides read TGTGCCAGCAGCCAAATGCAGGGTGGCGAATCACCCCTCCACTTT. Its translation is CASSQMQGGESPLHF.

The V call is TRBV12-5, the J call TRBJ1-5, with TRBD1 matching over 7 bases. Germline assignment: CDR1 LGHNT and CDR2 FRNRAP. V dropped 6 bases and J dropped 2; count of bases not matched to a gene: 4. The CDR3 has 14 amino acids. The CDR3 is CASGTGTGNQPQHF. The CDR3 DNA is TGTGCTAGTGGAACAGGGACAGGCAATCAGCCCCAGCATTTT.

This clone was counted only a few times. J is TRBJ2-2 and V is TRBV2; a possible D gene is TRBD2 (6 bases). Between the trimmed V and J ends, which lost 3 bases and 5 bases, there was a span of 13 bases. In germline, CDR1 is SNHLY, CDR2 FYNNEI. CDR3 length: 15 amino acids. CDR3 region: CASSEAPGLTGELFF. In DNA form, the CDR3 reads TGTGCCAGCAGTGAGGCCCCGGGACTTACCGGGGAGCTGTTTTTT.

The chain employs TRBV10-2 and TRBJ1-5; 7 bases line up with TRBD1. Germline CDR1 is WSHSY and CDR2 is SAAADI. The trim removed 8 bases at V and 1 base at J, leaving 5 bases unmatched. This CDR3 comprises 14 residues. This CDR3 is CASASGGSNQPQHF. The CDR3 bases are TGCGCCAGCGCCTCAGGGGGGAGCAATCAGCCCCAGCATTTT.